Here is one T cell receptor (beta chain) with its context. Its cognate antigen has yet to be identified. No clone much larger than this one lies a single base away; base qualities are absent. CDR1 and CDR2, looked up from the germline V gene, are MDHEN and SYDVKM. V is shortened by 5 bases, J by 2 bases, and the region joining them spans 21 bases. From its cysteine to its phenylalanine, the CDR3 spans 17 amino acids. The CDR3 DNA has 51 bases and is translated from base 1. Whole blood was collected in K2EDTA tubes by collaborating institutions according to the institutions' own protocols. Collaborator samples were shipped for TCRbeta analysis as frozen whole blood, isolated PBMCs, or DNA extracted from either sample type. This sample stems from a study of blood T cell repertoires in COVID-19 (dated by TCRdb to between 2020 and 2021). The study in broad terms: Samples covering the acute and convalescent phases of COVID-19 were provided by collaborators in the United States, Italy and Spain. The prospective study material was composed of cDNA or gDNA derived from T cells, B-cell-depleted T cells, or PBMCs. The dataset comprised deeply sampled blood TCRbeta repertoires from subjects exposed to, actively infected with, or recovered from COVID-19. A freely available public database, intended as a resource for researchers studying the immune response to SARS-CoV-2, is where the repertoires were released. Samples were obtained from the ongoing ImmuneRACE study (first 160 participants) and from some 1,300 subjects provided by 6 global collaborators. Sample metadata almost always included a de-identified subject ID, COVID-19 status, age in years and sex. Where HLA class I and class II types were available, the types were taken from metadata supplied by the sample provider, not from assay-based typing.

The full study reports these points: How much clinical and demographic metadata was included differed by source and by participant, and the metadata was provided uncurated.

The immunoSEQ Assay, a bias-controlled multiplex PCR, was used to amplify TCRbeta CDR3 regions from genomic DNA. Regarding the original processing steps: The number of nucleated cells in each sample was estimated from the amplification of reference gene primers within the assay. Sequence reads were collapsed and filtered to measure the absolute abundance of every unique TCRbeta CDR3 rearrangement. For each sample, productive Simpson clonality was calculated as the square root of Simpson's diversity index over productive rearrangements. TCRdb holds this immuneACCESS table with in-frame rearrangements only. Some clones are missing; in checked studies, unresolved V genes explain under half, and the rest has no known cause. For V, J and clone size, that table is used; D and trimming come from the DNA. This sample holds about 400,000 clones; about 87% were observed only once. Approximately 2.9% of the sample belongs to the ten largest clones.

The sample was peripheral blood. The receptor comes from a human donor in a cohort sampled during active COVID-19. The sequence is built from TRBV28 and TRBJ1-1; possibly the D gene is TRBD1, per 6 matching bases. The DNA is as follows: TGTGCCAGCAGTGCCACCACGCCGGGGGGCTTTAACACTGAAGCTTTCTTT. It encodes CASSATTPGGFNTEAFF.